The 9 T cell receptor beta chains given below trace back to one sample, sequenced in a study of response to subunit inactivated influenza vaccine (dated by TCRdb to 2017 to 2018). The library was obtained by RT-PCR. Sequenced using an Illumina HiSeq 2500. TCRdb reprocessed the public reads (quality trimming at Q25 with fastp, clone calling with MiXCR) and kept in-frame beta chains. Under each unique CDR3 protein, matching rows form one entry showing the most common genes and DNA. This sample is represented by around 710,000 distinct CDR3 sequences; about 15% of them were singletons. Of the sample, 6.5% to 8.5% falls within the top ten clones. This material consisted of PBMCs from blood, taken around two weeks before vaccination. The receptors stem from a man over 45 who received an inactivated influenza vaccine. Donor details come from another sample of the same person, matched by shared clones.

This chain links TRBV20-1 with TRBJ2-7, with TRBD2 matching 7 bases. Germline CDR1 and CDR2: DFQATT and SNEGSKA (reference sequence). V dropped 6 bases and J dropped 1; count of bases not matched to a gene: 12. CDR3 size: 15 residues. The CDR3 sequence is CSASPLAGASYEQYF. The CDR3 bases are TGCAGTGCCTCTCCTTTAGCGGGCGCATCCTACGAGCAGTACTTC.

This clonotype appeared a few times. This chain joins TRBV7-2 and TRBJ1-4, with D possibly TRBD1 on 6 matching bases. The V gene's germline CDR1 is SGHTA and CDR2 FQGNSA. The CDR3 has 15 residues. Between the trimmed V and J ends, which lost 6 bases and 11 bases, there was a span of 22 bases. In DNA form, the CDR3 reads TGTGCCAGCAGTCAGGGAGGACAGCTTCGAGGGAAACTGTTTTTT. It encodes CASSQGGQLRGKLFF. Together with reference TRBV7-2 and TRBJ1-4, the CDR3 gives the full variable domain: GAGVSQSPSNKVTEKGKDVELRCDPISGHTALYWYRQSLGQGLEFLIYFQGNSAPDKSGLPSDRFSAERTGGSVSTLTIQRTQQEDSAVYLCASSQGGQLRGKLFFGSGTQLSVL.

The chain carries TRBV7-2 and TRBJ2-5; no firm D call. The V gene lost 0 bases and the J gene lost 5 bases, with 7 bases spanning the gap. The germline V gene encodes CDR1 SGHTA and CDR2 FQGNSA. CDR3 length: 13 residues. CDR3 protein: CASSLAVLETQYF. The CDR3 DNA sequence: TGTGCCAGCAGCTTAGCGGTTCTGGAGACCCAGTACTTC. Complete variable domain (other parts from reference TRBV7-2 and TRBJ2-5): GAGVSQSPSNKVTEKGKDVELRCDPISGHTALYWYRQSLGQGLEFLIYFQGNSAPDKSGLPSDRFSAERTGGSVSTLTIQRTQQEDSAVYLCASSLAVLETQYFGPGTRLLVL.

This clonotype occurred many times. The chain uses TRBV4-1 and TRBJ2-7, with TRBD1 matching 11 bases. The trim removed 4 bases at V and 3 bases at J, leaving 5 bases unmatched. This CDR3 contains 15 residues. Looked up from germline, CDR1 is MGHRA and CDR2 is YSYEKL. In nucleotides, the CDR3 is TGCGCCAGCAGCCTTACCGGGACAGGGGGCTACGAGCAGTACTTC. Its protein is CASSLTGTGGYEQYF.

This clonotype was seen only a few times. The chain uses TRBV6-2 or TRBV6-3 and TRBJ2-1; D might be TRBD2 (7 bases). V was trimmed by 6 bases and J by 4 bases, leaving 16 bases between them. Germline values: CDR1 MNHEY, CDR2 SVGEGT. This CDR3 comprises 15 residues. The CDR3 reads CASSPGGHPYNEQFF. Written as DNA, the CDR3 is TGTGCCAGCAGCCCCGGGGGGCACCCTTACAATGAGCAGTTCTTC.

This clonotype turned up a few times. This chain links TRBV11-2 with TRBJ2-7, with D maybe TRBD1 (5 bases). In germline, CDR1 is SGHAT, CDR2 FQNNGV. The CDR3 is 13 amino acids. Trimming removed 1 base from V and 5 bases from J, with 9 bases in between. The CDR3 loop reads CASSLVQVNEQYF. The CDR3 bases are TGTGCCAGCAGCTTAGTACAGGTCAACGAGCAGTACTTC.

This clonotype was seen a few times. The genes are TRBV29-1 and TRBJ2-2; D not resolved. Looked up from germline, CDR1 is SQVTM and CDR2 is ANQGSEA. The CDR3 consists of 13 residues. Trimming took off 5 bases at V and 1 base at J, with 8 bases between the two ends. CDR3 in amino acids: CSVSYGNTGELFF. In nucleotides, the CDR3 is TGCAGCGTTTCGTACGGGAACACCGGGGAGCTGTTTTTT.

This clonotype was counted a few times. CDR3: CASRELDLNTGELFF. CDR3 nucleotides: TGTGCCAGCCGCGAACTAGACCTGAACACCGGGGAGCTGTTTTTT. The V and J genes are TRBV28 and TRBJ2-2; D might be TRBD2 (5 bases). CDR1 is MDHEN and CDR2 is SYDVKM in the germline V gene. The length of the CDR3 is 15 residues. V was pared by 8 bases and J by 1 base, with 14 bases between.

A few counts support this clonotype. V gene TRBV29-1 combines with J gene TRBJ1-2; D ambiguous. Germline V gene lookup returns CDR1 SQVTM and CDR2 ANQGSEA. The CDR3 totals 14 residues. Trimming took off 4 bases at V and 4 bases at J, with 16 bases between the two ends. The CDR3 DNA is TGCAGCGTTGTCTCCTCCTCGGGTCCCTATGGCTACACCTTC. Protein product: CSVVSSSGPYGYTF.